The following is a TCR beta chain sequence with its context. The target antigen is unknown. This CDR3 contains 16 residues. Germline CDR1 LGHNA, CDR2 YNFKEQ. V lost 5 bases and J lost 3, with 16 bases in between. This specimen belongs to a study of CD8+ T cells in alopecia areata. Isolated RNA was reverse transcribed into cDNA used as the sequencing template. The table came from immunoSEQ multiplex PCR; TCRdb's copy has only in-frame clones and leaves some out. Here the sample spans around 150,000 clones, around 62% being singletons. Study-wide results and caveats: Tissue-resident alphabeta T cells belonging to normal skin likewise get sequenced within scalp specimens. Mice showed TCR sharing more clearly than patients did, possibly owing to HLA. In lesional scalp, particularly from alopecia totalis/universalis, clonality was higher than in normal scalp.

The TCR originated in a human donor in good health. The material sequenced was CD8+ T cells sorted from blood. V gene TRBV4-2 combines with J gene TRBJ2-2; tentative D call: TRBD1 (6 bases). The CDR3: CASSLATGLYTGELFF. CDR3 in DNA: TGTGCCAGCAGCTTGGCTACAGGGCTGTACACCGGGGAGCTGTTTTTT.